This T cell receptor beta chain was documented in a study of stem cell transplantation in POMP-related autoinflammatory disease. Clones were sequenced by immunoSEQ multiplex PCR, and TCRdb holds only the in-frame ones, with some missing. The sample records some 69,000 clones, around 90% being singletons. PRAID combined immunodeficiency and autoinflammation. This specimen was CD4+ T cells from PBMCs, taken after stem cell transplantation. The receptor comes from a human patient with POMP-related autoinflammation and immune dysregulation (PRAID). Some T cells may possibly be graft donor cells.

CDR3 nucleotides: TGTGCCACCAGTGACAGGGGGACCTACGAGCAGTACTTC. Protein sequence: CATSDRGTYEQYF. V gene TRBV24-1 combines with J gene TRBJ2-7; 7 nucleotides line up with TRBD1. After removal of 4 bases from V and 2 bases from J, the junction contained 1 base not matched to a gene. Germline V lookup: CDR1 KGHDR, CDR2 SFDVKD. This CDR3 contains 13 residues.